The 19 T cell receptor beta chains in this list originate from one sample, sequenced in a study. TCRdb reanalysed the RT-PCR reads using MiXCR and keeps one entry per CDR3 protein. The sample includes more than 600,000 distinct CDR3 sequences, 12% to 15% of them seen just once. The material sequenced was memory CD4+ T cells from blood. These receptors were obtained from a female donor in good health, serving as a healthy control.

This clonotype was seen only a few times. CDR3 protein: CASSYLSGSMDEQYF. In DNA form, the CDR3 reads TGTGCCAGCAGTTACTTGAGCGGGAGTATGGACGAGCAGTACTTC. The chain carries TRBV6-5 and TRBJ2-7, with 8 nucleotides matching TRBD2. V shed 1 base and J 5 bases; nucleotides not matched to a gene: 7. Germline CDR1 MNHEY, CDR2 SVGAGI. This CDR3 contains 15 residues.

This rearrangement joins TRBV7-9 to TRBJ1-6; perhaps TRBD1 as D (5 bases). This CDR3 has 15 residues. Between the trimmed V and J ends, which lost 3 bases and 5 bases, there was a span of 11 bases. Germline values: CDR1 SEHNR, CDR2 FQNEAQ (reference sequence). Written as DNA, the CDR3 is TGTGCCAGCAGCTTCTTAGGGACTCATAATTCACCCCTCCACTTT. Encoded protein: CASSFLGTHNSPLHF.

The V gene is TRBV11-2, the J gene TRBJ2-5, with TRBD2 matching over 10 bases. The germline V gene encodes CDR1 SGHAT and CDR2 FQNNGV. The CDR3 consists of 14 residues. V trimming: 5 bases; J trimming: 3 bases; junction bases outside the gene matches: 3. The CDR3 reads CASSRLAGEETQYF. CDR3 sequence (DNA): TGTGCCAGCAGCCGACTAGCGGGTGAAGAGACCCAGTACTTC.

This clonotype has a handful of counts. The CDR3 loop is CASSLLGEGEQFF. The CDR3 nucleotides are TGTGCCAGCAGCTTATTAGGGGAGGGTGAGCAGTTCTTC. The chain recombines TRBV7-2 with TRBJ2-1; TRBD2 matches 7 bases. Germline V gene data show CDR1 as SGHTA and CDR2 as FQGNSA. With 2 bases clipped from V and 9 bases from J, the junction kept 4 bases outside the gene matches. CDR3 length: 13 residues. The complete variable domain, with remaining parts taken from reference TRBV7-2 and TRBJ2-1, reads GAGVSQSPSNKVTEKGKDVELRCDPISGHTALYWYRQSLGQGLEFLIYFQGNSAPDKSGLPSDRFSAERTGGSVSTLTIQRTQQEDSAVYLCASSLLGEGEQFFGPGTRLTVL.

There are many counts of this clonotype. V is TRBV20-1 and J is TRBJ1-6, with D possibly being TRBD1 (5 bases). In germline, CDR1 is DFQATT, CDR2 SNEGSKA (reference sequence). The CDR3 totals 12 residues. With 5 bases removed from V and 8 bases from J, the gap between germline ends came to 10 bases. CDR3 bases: TGCAGTGCTGACGGGGGTGATTCACCCCTCCACTTT. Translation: CSADGGDSPLHF.

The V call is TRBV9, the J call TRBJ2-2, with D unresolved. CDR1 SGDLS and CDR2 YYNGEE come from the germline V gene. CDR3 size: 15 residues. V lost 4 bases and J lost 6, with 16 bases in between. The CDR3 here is CASSPRSTISGELFF. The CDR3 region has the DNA TGTGCCAGCAGCCCCCGATCGACGATATCCGGGGAGCTGTTTTTT.

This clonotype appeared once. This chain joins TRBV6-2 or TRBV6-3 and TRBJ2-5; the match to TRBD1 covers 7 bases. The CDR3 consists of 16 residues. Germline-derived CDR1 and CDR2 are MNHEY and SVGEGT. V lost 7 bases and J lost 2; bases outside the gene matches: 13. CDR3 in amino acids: CASTKTGTEDQETQYF. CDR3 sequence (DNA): TGTGCCAGCACCAAGACAGGGACCGAAGATCAAGAGACCCAGTACTTC.

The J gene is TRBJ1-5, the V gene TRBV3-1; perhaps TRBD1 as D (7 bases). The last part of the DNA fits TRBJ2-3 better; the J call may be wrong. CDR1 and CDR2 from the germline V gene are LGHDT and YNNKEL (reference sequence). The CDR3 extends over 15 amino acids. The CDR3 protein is CASSQGTGAGQPQYF. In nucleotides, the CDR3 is TGTGCCAGCAGCCAAGGTACGGGTGCGGGACAGCCCCAGTATTTT.

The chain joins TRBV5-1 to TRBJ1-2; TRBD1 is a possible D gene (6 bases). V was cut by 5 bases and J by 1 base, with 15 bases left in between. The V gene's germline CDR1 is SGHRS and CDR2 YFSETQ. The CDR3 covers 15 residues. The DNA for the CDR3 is TGCGCCAGCAGTCCGAAAACAGGGAGTAACTATGGCTACACCTTC. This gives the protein CASSPKTGSNYGYTF.

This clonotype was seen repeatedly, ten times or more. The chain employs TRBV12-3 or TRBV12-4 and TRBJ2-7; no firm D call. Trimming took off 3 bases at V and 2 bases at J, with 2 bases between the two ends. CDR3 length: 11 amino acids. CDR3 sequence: CASSFAYEQYF. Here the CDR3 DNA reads TGTGCCAGCAGTTTCGCCTACGAGCAGTACTTC.

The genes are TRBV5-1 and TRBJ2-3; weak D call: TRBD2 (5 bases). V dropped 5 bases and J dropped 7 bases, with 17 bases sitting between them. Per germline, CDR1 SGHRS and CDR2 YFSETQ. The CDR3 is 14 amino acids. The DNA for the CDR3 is TGCGCCAGCAGACGGGAACCCAACACGAATACGCAGTATTTT. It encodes CASRREPNTNTQYF.

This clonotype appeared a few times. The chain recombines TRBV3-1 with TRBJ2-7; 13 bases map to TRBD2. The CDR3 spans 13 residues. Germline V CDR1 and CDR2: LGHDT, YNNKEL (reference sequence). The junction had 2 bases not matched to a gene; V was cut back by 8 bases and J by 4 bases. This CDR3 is CASGTSGAYEQYF. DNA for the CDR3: TGTGCCAGCGGGACTAGCGGGGCATACGAGCAGTACTTC.

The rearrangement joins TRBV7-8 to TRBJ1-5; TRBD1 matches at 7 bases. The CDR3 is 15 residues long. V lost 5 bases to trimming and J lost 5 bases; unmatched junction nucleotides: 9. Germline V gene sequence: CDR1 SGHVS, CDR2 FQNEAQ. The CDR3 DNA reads TGTGCCAGCAGCCTGAGCGGGACAGATGATCAGCCCCAGCATTTT. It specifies CASSLSGTDDQPQHF.

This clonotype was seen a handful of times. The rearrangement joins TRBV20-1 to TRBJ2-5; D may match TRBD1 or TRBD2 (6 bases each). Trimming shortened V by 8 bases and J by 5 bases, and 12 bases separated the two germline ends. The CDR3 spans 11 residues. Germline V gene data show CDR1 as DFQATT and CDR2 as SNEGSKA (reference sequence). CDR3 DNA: TGCAGTCCGAGGGGGGCCGAGACCCAGTACTTC. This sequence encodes CSPRGAETQYF.

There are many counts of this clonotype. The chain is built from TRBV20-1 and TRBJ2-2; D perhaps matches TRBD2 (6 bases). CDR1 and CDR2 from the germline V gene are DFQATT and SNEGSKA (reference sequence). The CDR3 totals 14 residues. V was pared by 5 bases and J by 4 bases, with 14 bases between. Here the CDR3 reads CSASGLRSTGELFF. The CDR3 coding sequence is TGCAGTGCTTCGGGACTTAGATCCACCGGGGAGCTGTTTTTT.

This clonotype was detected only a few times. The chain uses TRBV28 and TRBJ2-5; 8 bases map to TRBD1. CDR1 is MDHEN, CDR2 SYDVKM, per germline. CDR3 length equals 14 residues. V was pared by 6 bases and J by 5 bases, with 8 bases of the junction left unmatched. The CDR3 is CASSRTGPWETQYF. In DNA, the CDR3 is TGTGCCAGCAGCCGGACAGGGCCCTGGGAGACCCAGTACTTC.

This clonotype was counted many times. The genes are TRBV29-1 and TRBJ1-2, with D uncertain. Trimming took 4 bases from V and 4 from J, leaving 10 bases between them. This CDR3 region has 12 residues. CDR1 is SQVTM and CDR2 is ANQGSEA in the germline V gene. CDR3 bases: TGCAGCGTTGGTGGCGAGGGCTATGGCTACACCTTC. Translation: CSVGGEGYGYTF.

The CDR3 coding sequence is TGTGCCAGCAGCCAAATGGGGACTGGAAAGTTCTTC. Its translation: CASSQMGTGKFF. The V gene is TRBV4-2, the J gene TRBJ2-1, with D perhaps TRBD2 (6 bases). The CDR3 is 12 amino acids. Per germline, CDR1 LGHNA and CDR2 YNFKEQ. The V gene lost 2 bases and the J gene lost 14 bases, with 13 bases spanning the gap.

CDR3: CASSVGGGQGHYGYTF. As DNA, the CDR3 is TGTGCCAGCAGCGTTGGAGGGGGACAGGGTCACTATGGCTACACCTTC. The chain joins TRBV5-4 to TRBJ1-2, with TRBD1 matching 9 bases. The CDR3 loop spans 16 amino acids. With 4 bases clipped from V and 3 bases from J, the junction kept 10 bases outside the gene matches. Germline CDR1 SGHNT, CDR2 YYREEE (reference sequence).